The 16 T cell receptor beta chains given below trace back to one sample, sequenced in a study of CD4 T cells in relation to SARS-CoV-2 and coronaviruses. Antigen specificity for these receptors is unknown. Before the COVID-19 pandemic, during about 2010-2018, CD4+ T cells were taken from unexposed donors. Isolation of CD4+ T cells took place after about 9 days in culture. Produced via immunoSEQ multiplex PCR; TCRdb's table is partial and in-frame only. The sample has fewer than 20,000 clones, under 85% seen once; the top ten hold about 29%. Input material: CD4+ T cells from PBMCs, cultured in vitro. These receptors were collected from a human donor in good health.

This chain uses TRBV12-5 with TRBJ1-1, with D possibly TRBD1 on 5 matching bases. The CDR3 has 18 residues. V lost 0 bases and J lost 1, with 18 bases in between. Germline values: CDR1 LGHNT, CDR2 FRNRAP. The CDR3 sequence: CASGLVLGAGMRNTEAFF. CDR3 sequence (DNA): TGTGCTAGTGGTTTGGTACTCGGGGCGGGCATGAGGAACACTGAAGCTTTCTTT.

The V and J genes are TRBV7-9 and TRBJ2-3; D is unresolved. The ends were cut back, 4 bases at V and 2 bases at J, with 4 bases in the middle. This CDR3 spans 12 amino acids. In germline, CDR1 is SEHNR, CDR2 FQNEAQ (reference sequence). In DNA, the CDR3 is TGTGCCAGCAGCTCGAACACAGATACGCAGTATTTT. Protein product: CASSSNTDTQYF. Together with reference TRBV7-9 and TRBJ2-3, the CDR3 gives the full variable domain: DTGVSQNPRHKITKRGQNVTFRCDPISEHNRLYWYRQTLGQGPEFLTYFQNEAQLEKSRLLSDRFSAERPKGSFSTLEIQRTEQGDSAMYLCASSSNTDTQYFGPGTRLTVL.

This chain links TRBV11-2 with TRBJ2-3; D is possibly TRBD1 (6 bases). The V end lost 1 base, the J end lost 3 bases, and 14 bases lay between the germline ends. The CDR3 runs 16 residues. CDR1 SGHAT and CDR2 FQNNGV come from the germline V gene. The CDR3 bases are TGTGCCAGCAGCTTAGTCGCAGGGGCCGTTACAGATACGCAGTATTTT. Amino acids: CASSLVAGAVTDTQYF.

The V gene is TRBV5-4, the J gene TRBJ2-3, with TRBD2 as a possible D gene (6 bases). CDR1 is SGHNT and CDR2 is YYREEE in the germline V gene (reference sequence). Trimming left V 5 bases short and J 2 bases short, with 12 bases between. The CDR3 runs to 14 residues. The CDR3 bases are TGTGCCAGCAGATCCGGGACTGTCACAGATACGCAGTATTTT. This encodes CASRSGTVTDTQYF.

This sequence joins TRBV5-1 and TRBJ1-3, with TRBD1 identical over 9 bases. The CDR3 consists of 16 residues. Unmatched junction bases numbered 6, after V lost 4 bases and J lost 1 base. CDR1 and CDR2 (germline): SGHRS, YFSETQ. The CDR3 spells CASSATGQGSGNTIYF. The CDR3, as DNA: TGCGCCAGCAGCGCTACTGGACAGGGGTCTGGAAACACCATATATTTT.

The chain uses TRBV2 and TRBJ2-1; the D call may be TRBD1 or TRBD2 (5 bases each). The CDR3 is 14 residues long. Germline V gene data show CDR1 as SNHLY and CDR2 as FYNNEI. Trimming took 6 bases from V and 6 from J, leaving 15 bases between them. The CDR3 is CASRAGTPGNEQFF. The CDR3 DNA sequence: TGTGCCAGCAGGGCCGGGACGCCGGGCAATGAGCAGTTCTTC.

The chain couples TRBV7-2 to TRBJ2-3, with no clear D. The ends were cut back, 5 bases at V and 2 bases at J, with 2 bases in the middle. From germline, CDR1 is SGHTA and CDR2 FQGNSA. The CDR3 loop spans 11 amino acids. CDR3 nucleotides: TGTGCCAGCAGCAACACAGATACGCAGTATTTT. This gives the protein CASSNTDTQYF. The variable domain in full, completed from reference TRBV7-2 and TRBJ2-3, reads GAGVSQSPSNKVTEKGKDVELRCDPISGHTALYWYRQSLGQGLEFLIYFQGNSAPDKSGLPSDRFSAERTGGSVSTLTIQRTQQEDSAVYLCASSNTDTQYFGPGTRLTVL.

The V and J genes are TRBV5-1 and TRBJ1-4; 7 bases are a match to TRBD1. The CDR3 covers 17 residues. V lost 0 bases to trimming and J lost 8 bases; unmatched junction nucleotides: 13. In germline, CDR1 is SGHRS, CDR2 YFSETQ. CDR3 amino acids: CASSLGQGSLPGEKLFF. The CDR3 nucleotides are TGCGCCAGCAGCTTGGGACAGGGATCTCTACCCGGGGAAAAACTGTTTTTT.

The V and J genes are TRBV25-1 and TRBJ1-4, with TRBD1 matching over 7 bases. Trimming at V came to 2 bases and at J to 1 base, leaving 1 base not matched to a gene. This CDR3 region has 15 residues. Germline V gene sequence: CDR1 MGHDK, CDR2 SYGVNS. This chain's CDR3 is CASSETGETNEKLFF. The CDR3 DNA follows: TGTGCCAGCAGTGAAACAGGGGAAACTAATGAAAAACTGTTTTTT.

In DNA form, the CDR3 reads TGCGCCAGCAGCCAAGACGACGCTGGAAACACCATATATTTT. Protein product: CASSQDDAGNTIYF. The V gene is TRBV4-1, the J gene TRBJ1-3; D not resolved. Germline V gene lookup returns CDR1 MGHRA and CDR2 YSYEKL. V lost 0 bases and J 2 bases, leaving 5 bases between the germline ends. CDR3 size: 14 residues.

The CDR3 region is CATSDRGRTDTQYF. The CDR3 DNA follows: TGTGCCACCAGTGACCGAGGACGCACAGATACGCAGTATTTT. The chain recombines TRBV24-1 with TRBJ2-3; unclear D gene. Trimming removed 4 bases at V and 1 base at J, with 8 bases between. CDR1 is KGHDR and CDR2 is SFDVKD in the germline V gene. This CDR3 comprises 14 residues.

The chain employs TRBV3-1 (or the pseudogene TRBV3-2) and TRBJ2-5; TRBD2 might be the D (5 bases). With 1 base removed from V and 0 bases from J, the gap between germline ends came to 15 bases. CDR3 length: 17 residues. Germline V gene lookup returns CDR1 LGHDT and CDR2 YNNKEL (reference sequence). The CDR3 bases are TGTGCCAGCAGCCAAGCCCAAGCGGTTAAGTACCAAGAGACCCAGTACTTC. Encoded protein: CASSQAQAVKYQETQYF.

V usage is TRBV7-3 and J usage is TRBJ1-1, with D maybe TRBD1 (5 bases). There are 14 residues in the CDR3. Germline V gene lookup returns CDR1 SGHTA and CDR2 FQGTGA. V lost 6 bases and J lost 9, with 20 bases in between. The CDR3 is CASSSDSVGLKAFF. CDR3 bases: TGTGCCAGCAGTTCCGACAGCGTGGGTTTGAAAGCTTTCTTT.

J is TRBJ2-7 and V is TRBV5-6; TRBD2 matches 7 bases. The germline V gene has CDR1 SGHDT and CDR2 YYEEEE. CDR3 length: 15 amino acids. With 4 bases clipped from V and 3 bases from J, the junction kept 10 bases outside the gene matches. The CDR3 sequence: CASSLRAGVGYEQYF. The CDR3 coding sequence is TGTGCCAGCAGCCTCCGGGCGGGAGTGGGCTACGAGCAGTACTTC.

CDR3 residues: CASSPQLGNQPQHF. The CDR3, as DNA: TGTGCCAGCAGTCCACAGCTCGGGAATCAGCCCCAGCATTTT. The chain has TRBV28 and TRBJ1-5; D remains unclear. Germline V CDR1 and CDR2: MDHEN, SYDVKM. The CDR3 is 14 amino acids. V gave up 5 bases and J gave up 4 bases, with 12 bases separating them.

The V gene is TRBV11-1, the J gene TRBJ2-3; TRBD1 matches 8 bases. The CDR3 is 14 residues long. The trim removed 5 bases at V and 3 bases at J, leaving 4 bases unmatched. Germline values: CDR1 SGHAT, CDR2 FQDESV (reference sequence). CDR3 loop: CASSATGVTDTQYF. The CDR3 coding sequence is TGTGCCAGCAGCGCGACAGGGGTAACAGATACGCAGTATTTT. The full variable domain, with the rest looked up from reference TRBV11-1 and TRBJ2-3, is EAEVAQSPRYKITEKSQAVAFWCDPISGHATLYWYRQILGQGPELLVQFQDESVVDDSQLPKDRFSAERLKGVDSTLKIQPAELGDSAMYLCASSATGVTDTQYFGPGTRLTVL.